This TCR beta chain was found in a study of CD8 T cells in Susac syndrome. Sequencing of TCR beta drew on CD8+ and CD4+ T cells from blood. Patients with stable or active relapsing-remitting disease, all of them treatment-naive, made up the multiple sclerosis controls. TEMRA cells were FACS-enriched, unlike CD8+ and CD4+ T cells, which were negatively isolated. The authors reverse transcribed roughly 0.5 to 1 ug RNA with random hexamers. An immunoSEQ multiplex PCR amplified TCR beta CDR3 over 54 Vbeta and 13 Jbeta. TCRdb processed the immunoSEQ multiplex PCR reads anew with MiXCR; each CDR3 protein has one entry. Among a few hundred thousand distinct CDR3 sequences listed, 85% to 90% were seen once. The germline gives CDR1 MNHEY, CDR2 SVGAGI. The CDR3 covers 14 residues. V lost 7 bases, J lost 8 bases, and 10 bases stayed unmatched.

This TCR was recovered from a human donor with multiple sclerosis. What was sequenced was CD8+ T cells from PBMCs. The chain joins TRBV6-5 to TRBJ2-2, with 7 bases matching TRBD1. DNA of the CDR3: TGTGCCAGCACCCTAGACAGGGTCGATGGGGAGCTGTTTTTT. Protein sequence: CASTLDRVDGELFF.